The 27 T cell receptor beta chains below all came from one sample that was sequenced in a study of post-analysis software for immune sequencing data. Antigen specificity for these receptors is unknown. The authors incorporated unique molecular identifiers into the TCR beta cDNA libraries. TCRdb reprocessed the PCR reads with MiXCR, giving one entry per CDR3 protein. The table shows roughly 730,000 distinct CDR3 sequences, with less than 35% occurring only once. Findings and limits, study-wide: Higher frequency in patients than in controls was seen for several TRBV segments, with TRBV5-6, TRBV5-1 and TRBV20-1 among them.

Sequencing input: blood. The origin of the receptors is a girl between 5 and 17 years old with multiple sclerosis.

This clonotype was detected only a few times. The chain links TRBV2 to TRBJ2-1, with a tentative D call TRBD1 (6 bases). Germline assignment: CDR1 SNHLY and CDR2 FYNNEI. Trimming took off 6 bases at V and 10 bases at J, with 19 bases between the two ends. This CDR3 has 14 amino acids. CDR3 amino acids: CASSKEAGVGEQFF. DNA for the CDR3: TGTGCCAGCAGCAAAGAAGCAGGGGTCGGGGAGCAGTTCTTC.

This clonotype was detected only a few times. The V and J genes are TRBV3-1 and TRBJ1-1; TRBD1 might be the D (5 bases). Per germline, CDR1 LGHDT and CDR2 YNNKEL (reference sequence). Trimming took 1 base from V and 1 from J, leaving 10 bases between them. The CDR3 consists of 15 residues. The CDR3 DNA sequence: TGTGCCAGCAGCCAAGTGGGGGGGGAGAACACTGAAGCTTTCTTT. Amino acids: CASSQVGGENTEAFF.

As regards this clonotype: Sequence at one end of the junction differs from germline and may be a read error. The chain couples TRBV18 to TRBJ2-7; TRBD2 agrees at 7 bases. There are 14 residues in the CDR3. Germline V gene sequence: CDR1 KGHSH, CDR2 LQKENI. The DNA for the CDR3 is TGTGCCAGCTCACCACGGGGCGGGGGTTACGAGCGGTACTTC. Its translation: CASSPRGGGYERYF.

This clonotype was counted only a few times. This sequence joins TRBV29-1 and TRBJ2-7; D may be TRBD1 (6 bases). Trimming cost V 5 bases and J 0 bases, with 8 bases left between them. The CDR3 is made up of 12 amino acids. Germline V gene lookup returns CDR1 SQVTM and CDR2 ANQGSEA. The CDR3: CSVKDSSYEQYF. The CDR3 DNA is TGCAGCGTTAAGGACAGCTCCTACGAGCAGTACTTC.

This clonotype was seen a few times. The chain employs TRBV10-3 and TRBJ2-7; D might be TRBD1 (5 bases). Trimming left V 10 bases short and J 2 bases short, with 21 bases between. The CDR3 extends over 15 amino acids. CDR1 is ENHRY and CDR2 is SYGVKD in the germline V gene. The DNA for the CDR3 is TGTGCCACCGGCCTGACAGTAGTTGGGACCTACGAGCAGTACTTC. Encoded protein: CATGLTVVGTYEQYF.

This clonotype has a handful of counts. This chain uses TRBV28 with TRBJ2-7, with D perhaps matching TRBD2 (6 bases). V was shortened by 2 bases and J by 1 base, with 12 bases between the two germline ends. The germline V gene encodes CDR1 MDHEN and CDR2 SYDVKM. This CDR3 spans 15 amino acids. This CDR3 is CASSLKGGLSYEQYF. The CDR3 nucleotides are TGTGCCAGCAGTTTAAAAGGAGGGCTTTCCTACGAGCAGTACTTC.

The chain carries TRBV7-2 and TRBJ2-5; possibly TRBD1 or TRBD2 for D (7 bases each). The J call could be wrong; TRBJ2-7 is a better fit for the DNA end. Germline V CDR1 and CDR2: SGHTA, FQGNSA. CDR3 length: 14 residues. For the CDR3, the DNA is TGTGCCAGCAGGACAGGGAGGGCGGATGACGAGCAGTACTTC. Its translation: CASRTGRADDEQYF.

In its sample, this clonotype was seen a few times. The V gene is TRBV28, the J gene TRBJ2-3; D remains ambiguous. The CDR3 is 15 amino acids. CDR1 is MDHEN, CDR2 SYDVKM, per germline. V lost 6 bases and J lost 3, with 16 bases in between. The CDR3 DNA follows: TGTGCCAGCAGCCTCTTTCTATCCGGGACAGATACGCAGTATTTT. It yields the protein CASSLFLSGTDTQYF.

The chain has TRBV20-1 and TRBJ2-5; TRBD2 matches 13 bases. The CDR3 is made up of 15 amino acids. J was trimmed by 4 bases and V by 5 bases; bases with no gene match: 7. Germline CDR1 is DFQATT and CDR2 is SNEGSKA (reference sequence). The CDR3 here is CSAAMRLAGGETQYF. CDR3 DNA sequence: TGCAGTGCTGCGATGAGACTAGCGGGGGGAGAGACCCAGTACTTC.

This clonotype was counted between two and nine times. The chain employs TRBV2 and TRBJ2-3; 11 bases line up with TRBD2. Germline trimming cut 6 bases from V and 6 bases from J; bases unmatched to any gene: 11. Germline V gene data show CDR1 as SNHLY and CDR2 as FYNNEI. CDR3 length: 16 residues. This CDR3 reads CASSGSGRAISDTQYF. The CDR3 DNA reads TGTGCCAGCAGCGGTAGCGGGAGGGCCATATCTGATACGCAGTATTTT.

This chain joins TRBV7-2 and TRBJ2-1; D is undetermined. The CDR3 is 9 amino acids. The V and J ends lost 9 bases and 5 bases respectively, with 2 bases between them. The germline V gene encodes CDR1 SGHTA and CDR2 FQGNSA. As DNA, the CDR3 is TGTGCCAGTGACAATGAGCAGTTCTTC. Its translation: CASDNEQFF.

This chain uses TRBV7-2 with TRBJ1-1; unclear D gene. The CDR3 is 15 residues long. Germline V gives CDR1 SGHTA, CDR2 FQGNSA. The ends were cut back, 1 base at V and 2 bases at J, with 11 bases in the middle. This CDR3 is CASSLDRAGNTEAFF. As DNA, the CDR3 is TGTGCCAGCAGCTTAGATCGGGCGGGCAACACTGAAGCTTTCTTT. Based on the CDR3 plus reference TRBV7-2 and TRBJ1-1, the full variable domain is GAGVSQSPSNKVTEKGKDVELRCDPISGHTALYWYRQSLGQGLEFLIYFQGNSAPDKSGLPSDRFSAERTGGSVSTLTIQRTQQEDSAVYLCASSLDRAGNTEAFFGQGTRLTVV.

J is TRBJ2-7 and V is TRBV3-1; the match to TRBD1 covers 10 bases. Germline loops: CDR1 LGHDT, CDR2 YNNKEL (reference sequence). V lost 4 bases, J lost 4 bases, and 10 bases stayed unmatched. The CDR3 is 16 amino acids. In DNA, the CDR3 is TGTGCCAGCAGCCTCGGGACAGGGGATACTATTTACGAGCAGTACTTC. Protein: CASSLGTGDTIYEQYF.

The J gene is TRBJ2-1, the V gene TRBV18, with D maybe TRBD1 (6 bases). The V end was cut by 0 bases, the J end by 2 bases, with 8 bases between. This CDR3 has 15 residues. The V gene's germline CDR1 is KGHSH and CDR2 LQKENI. CDR3 protein: CASSPPQGPYNEQFF. The CDR3 nucleotides read TGTGCCAGCTCACCACCGCAGGGGCCCTACAATGAGCAGTTCTTC. The full variable domain, completed using reference TRBV18 and TRBJ2-1, is NAGVMQNPRHLVRRRGQEARLRCSPMKGHSHVYWYRQLPEEGLKFMVYLQKENIIDESGMPKERFSAEFPKEGPSILRIQQVVRGDSAAYFCASSPPQGPYNEQFFGPGTRLTVL.

This chain connects TRBV5-1 to TRBJ1-1; D gene unclear. Germline CDR1 reads SGHRS; CDR2 reads YFSETQ. Trimming removed 1 base at V and 3 bases at J, with 13 bases between. The CDR3 is made up of 15 amino acids. The CDR3 sequence is CASSLFPGSDTEAFF. CDR3 nucleotide sequence: TGCGCCAGCAGCTTGTTTCCGGGTTCGGACACTGAAGCTTTCTTT.

As regards this clonotype: An end of the junction differs from the germline gene, which may be a read error. The V gene is TRBV7-8, the J gene TRBJ2-2; unclear D gene. This CDR3 spans 15 amino acids. Germline V gene sequence: CDR1 SGHVS, CDR2 FQNEAQ. The CDR3: CAGSLAGKNTGELFF. CDR3 sequence (DNA): TGTGCCGGCAGCTTAGCTGGCAAGAACACCGGGGAGCTGTTTTTT.

V is TRBV29-1 and J is TRBJ2-7; 10 bases fit TRBD1. V gave up 6 bases and J gave up 5 bases; unmatched junction bases: 7. Germline V CDR1 and CDR2: SQVTM, ANQGSEA. The CDR3 is 13 residues long. The CDR3 sequence is CSVRGTGDHEQYF. In DNA form, the CDR3 reads TGCAGCGTCAGGGGGACAGGGGACCACGAGCAGTACTTC.

This chain links TRBV10-3 with TRBJ2-2; TRBD1 agrees at 9 bases. Germline V CDR1 and CDR2: ENHRY, SYGVKD. V was clipped by 6 bases and J by 5 bases; unmatched bases: 1. This CDR3 has 13 amino acids. DNA for the CDR3: TGTGCCATCAGGACAGGGGGAACCGGGGAGCTGTTTTTT. Amino acid sequence: CAIRTGGTGELFF.

This clonotype was detected once. The chain couples TRBV6-1 to TRBJ2-7; 7 bases match TRBD1. In germline, CDR1 is MNHNS, CDR2 SASEGT. The CDR3 spans 14 residues. J lost 1 base, V lost 3 bases, and 3 bases had no gene match. The CDR3 loop reads CASSEYRGSYEQYF. The CDR3 DNA sequence: TGTGCCAGCAGTGAGTACAGGGGTTCCTACGAGCAGTACTTC.

This clonotype was counted only a few times. The V call is TRBV29-1, the J call TRBJ2-5; no firm D call. This CDR3 is 13 amino acids long. V was clipped by 4 bases and J by 10 bases, with 19 bases between them. Germline V gene sequence: CDR1 SQVTM, CDR2 ANQGSEA. The CDR3 loop reads CSVAGTPQEDQYF. The CDR3 DNA reads as TGCAGCGTTGCTGGCACTCCACAAGAGGACCAGTACTTC.

This clonotype was detected only a few times. V is TRBV20-1 and J is TRBJ2-5, with 7 bases lining up with TRBD1. CDR3 length: 15 residues. Germline assignment: CDR1 DFQATT and CDR2 SNEGSKA (reference sequence). V trimming: 3 bases; J trimming: 3 bases; junction bases outside the gene matches: 10. The CDR3 sequence: CSARSGTDTEETQYF. DNA of the CDR3: TGCAGTGCTAGGTCCGGGACAGACACCGAAGAGACCCAGTACTTC.

CDR3 sequence reads: CASGIAGVREQYF. As DNA, the CDR3 is TGTGCCAGCGGAATAGCGGGAGTCCGGGAGCAGTACTTC. The chain combines TRBV12-3 or TRBV12-4 with TRBJ2-7; TRBD2 agrees at 9 bases. CDR3 length equals 13 residues. J gave up 7 bases and V 8 bases, and 9 bases lay outside the gene matches.

V is TRBV9 and J is TRBJ2-1; 8 bases are a match to TRBD2. CDR3 size: 16 residues. The V gene's germline CDR1 is SGDLS and CDR2 YYNGEE. The V gene end was trimmed by 0 bases and the J gene end by 2 bases; junction bases not matched to a gene: 4. The DNA of the CDR3 is TGTGCCAGCAGCGTAGAAGTCGGGAGGGCCTACAATGAGCAGTTCTTC. It specifies CASSVEVGRAYNEQFF.

This clonotype came up once. A much larger clone lies a single base off, so this may be a read error. The chain's CDR3 is CAVSAKRTSTDTQYF. As DNA, the CDR3 is TGTGCCGTCAGTGCGAAGCGGACTAGCACAGATACGCAGTATTTT. This chain connects TRBV10-3 to TRBJ2-3; TRBD2 is a possible D gene (5 bases). Germline V gene data show CDR1 as ENHRY and CDR2 as SYGVKD. The CDR3 has 15 amino acids.

V is TRBV5-6 and J is TRBJ1-5; possibly TRBD1 for D (5 bases). The V gene's germline CDR1 is SGHDT and CDR2 YYEEEE. Between the trimmed V and J ends, which lost 4 bases and 0 bases, there was a span of 23 bases. The CDR3 runs 19 residues. CDR3 in DNA: TGTGCCAGCAGCCGGGGGGGGACCGGATTTCTCCTTAGCAATCAGCCCCAGCATTTT. This encodes CASSRGGTGFLLSNQPQHF.

This clonotype was observed at least ten times. J is TRBJ2-7 and V is TRBV10-3; 11 nucleotides align to TRBD1. The germline gives CDR1 ENHRY, CDR2 SYGVKD. J gave up 1 base and V 6 bases, and 5 bases lay outside the gene matches. The CDR3 contains 15 residues. The CDR3 DNA follows: TGTGCCATCAGCCCGGGACAGGGGGTTTCCTACGAGCAGTACTTC. Its translation is CAISPGQGVSYEQYF.

CDR3 region: CASSLARVRQPIEAFF. CDR3 bases: TGTGCCAGCAGTTTAGCGCGAGTAAGACAGCCCATAGAAGCTTTCTTT. The V call is TRBV12-3 or TRBV12-4, the J call TRBJ1-1; D is possibly TRBD1 (5 bases). The V end was cut by 0 bases, the J end by 8 bases, with 19 bases between. This CDR3 contains 16 residues.